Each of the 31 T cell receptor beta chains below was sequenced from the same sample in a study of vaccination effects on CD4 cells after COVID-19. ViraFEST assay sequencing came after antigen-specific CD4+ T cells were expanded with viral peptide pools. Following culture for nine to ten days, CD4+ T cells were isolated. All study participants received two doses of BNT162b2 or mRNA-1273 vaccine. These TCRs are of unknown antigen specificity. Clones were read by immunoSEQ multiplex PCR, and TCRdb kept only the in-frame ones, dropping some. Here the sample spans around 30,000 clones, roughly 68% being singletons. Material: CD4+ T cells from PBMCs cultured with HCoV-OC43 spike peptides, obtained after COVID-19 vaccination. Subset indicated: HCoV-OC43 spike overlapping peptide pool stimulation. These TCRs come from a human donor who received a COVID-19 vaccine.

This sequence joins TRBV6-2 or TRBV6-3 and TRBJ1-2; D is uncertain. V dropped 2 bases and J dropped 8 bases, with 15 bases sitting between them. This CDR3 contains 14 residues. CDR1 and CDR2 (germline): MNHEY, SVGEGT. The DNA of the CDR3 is TGTGCCAGCAGTTACACAGAACGGGGAAGCGGCTACACCTTC. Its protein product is CASSYTERGSGYTF.

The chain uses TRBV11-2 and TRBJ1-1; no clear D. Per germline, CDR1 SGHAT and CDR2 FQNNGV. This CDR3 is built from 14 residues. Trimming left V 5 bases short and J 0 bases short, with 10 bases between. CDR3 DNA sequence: TGTGCCAGCAGCGGAAGACGGTTGAACACTGAAGCTTTCTTT. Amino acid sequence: CASSGRRLNTEAFF.

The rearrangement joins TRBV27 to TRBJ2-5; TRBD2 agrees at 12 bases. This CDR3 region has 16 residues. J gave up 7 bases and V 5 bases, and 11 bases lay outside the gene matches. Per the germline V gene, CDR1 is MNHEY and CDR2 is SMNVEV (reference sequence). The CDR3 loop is CASSPHPSGGAGTQYF. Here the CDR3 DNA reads TGTGCCAGCAGTCCCCACCCTAGCGGGGGGGCCGGGACCCAGTACTTC.

Here the CDR3 DNA reads TGTGCCAGCAGTCGACTTTACTACGAGCAGTACTTC. Its translation is CASSRLYYEQYF. The rearrangement joins TRBV7-9 to TRBJ2-7, with D unclear. CDR3 length: 12 residues. The germline V gene encodes CDR1 SEHNR and CDR2 FQNEAQ (reference sequence). V shed 6 bases and J shed 3 bases, with 9 bases lying between them.

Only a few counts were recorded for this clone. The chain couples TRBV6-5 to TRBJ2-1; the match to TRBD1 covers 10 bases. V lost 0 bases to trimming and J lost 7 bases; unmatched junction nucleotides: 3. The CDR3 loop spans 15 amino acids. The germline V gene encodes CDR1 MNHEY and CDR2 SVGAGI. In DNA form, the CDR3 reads TGTGCCAGCAGTTACTCCGGGACAGGGGCAAATGAGCAGTTCTTC. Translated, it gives CASSYSGTGANEQFF.

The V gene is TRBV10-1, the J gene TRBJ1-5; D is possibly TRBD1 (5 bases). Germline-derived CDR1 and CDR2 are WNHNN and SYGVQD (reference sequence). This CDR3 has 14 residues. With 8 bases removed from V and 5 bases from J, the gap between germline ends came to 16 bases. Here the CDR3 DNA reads TGCGCCAGCTCTTGGCCCCCGGGACATCAGCCCCAGCATTTT. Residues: CASSWPPGHQPQHF.

This CDR3 is CASSPLPRGRPLHF. The CDR3, as DNA: TGCGCCAGCAGTCCTCTCCCCCGGGGTAGACCCCTCCACTTT. The chain has TRBV23-1 and TRBJ1-6; D unresolved. TRBV23-1 is placed among ORFs of uncertain function. The V end was cut by 4 bases, the J end by 12 bases, with 16 bases between. This CDR3 is built from 14 residues.

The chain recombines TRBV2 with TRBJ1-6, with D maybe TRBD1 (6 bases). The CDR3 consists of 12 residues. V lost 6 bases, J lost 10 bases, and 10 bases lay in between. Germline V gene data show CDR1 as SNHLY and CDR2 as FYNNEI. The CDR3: CASRADRSPLHF. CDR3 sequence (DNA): TGTGCCAGCAGAGCGGACAGATCACCCCTCCACTTT.

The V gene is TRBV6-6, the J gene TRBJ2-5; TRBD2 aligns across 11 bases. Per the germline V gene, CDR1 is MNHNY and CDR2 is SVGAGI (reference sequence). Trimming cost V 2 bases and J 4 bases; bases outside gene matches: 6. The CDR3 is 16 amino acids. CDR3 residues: CASSYGVAGGLETQYF. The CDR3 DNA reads TGTGCCAGCAGTTACGGGGTAGCGGGAGGGCTAGAGACCCAGTACTTC.

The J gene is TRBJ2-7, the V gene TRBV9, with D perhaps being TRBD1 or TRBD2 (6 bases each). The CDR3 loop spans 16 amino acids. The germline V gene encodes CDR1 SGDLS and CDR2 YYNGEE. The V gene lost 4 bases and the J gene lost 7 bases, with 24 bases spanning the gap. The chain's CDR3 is CASSPGAGGGPWEQYF. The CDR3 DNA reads TGTGCCAGCAGCCCCGGGGCAGGAGGGGGACCCTGGGAGCAGTACTTC.

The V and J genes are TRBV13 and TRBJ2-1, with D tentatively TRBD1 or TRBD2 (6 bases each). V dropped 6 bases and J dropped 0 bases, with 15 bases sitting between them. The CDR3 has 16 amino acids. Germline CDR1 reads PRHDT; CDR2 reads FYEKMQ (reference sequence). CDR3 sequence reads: CASRQKGGSSYNEQFF. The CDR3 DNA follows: TGTGCCAGCAGGCAAAAGGGGGGTTCCTCCTACAATGAGCAGTTCTTC.

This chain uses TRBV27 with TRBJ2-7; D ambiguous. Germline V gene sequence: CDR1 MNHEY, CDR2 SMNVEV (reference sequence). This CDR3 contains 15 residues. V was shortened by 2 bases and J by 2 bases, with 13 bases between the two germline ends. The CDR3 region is CASSLKPGDTYEQYF. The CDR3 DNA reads TGTGCCAGCAGTTTAAAACCGGGCGATACCTACGAGCAGTACTTC.

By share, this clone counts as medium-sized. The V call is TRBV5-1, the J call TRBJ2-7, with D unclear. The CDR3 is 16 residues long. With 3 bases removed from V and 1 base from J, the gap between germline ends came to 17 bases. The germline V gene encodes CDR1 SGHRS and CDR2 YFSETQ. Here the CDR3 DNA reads TGCGCCAGCAGCTCCACCAGGCAGTACCCTTCCTACGAGCAGTACTTC. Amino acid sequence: CASSSTRQYPSYEQYF.

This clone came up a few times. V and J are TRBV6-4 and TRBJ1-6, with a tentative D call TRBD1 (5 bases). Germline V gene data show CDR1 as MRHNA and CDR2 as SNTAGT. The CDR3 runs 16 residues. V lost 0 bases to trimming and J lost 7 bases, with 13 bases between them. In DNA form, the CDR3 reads TGTGCCAGCAGTGACTCTCGTGGGACTCTGAATTCACCCCTCCACTTT. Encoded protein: CASSDSRGTLNSPLHF.

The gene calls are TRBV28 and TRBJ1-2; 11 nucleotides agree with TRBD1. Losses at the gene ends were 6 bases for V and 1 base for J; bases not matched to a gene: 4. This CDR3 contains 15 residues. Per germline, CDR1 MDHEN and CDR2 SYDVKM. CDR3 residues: CASRGTGGVNYGYTF. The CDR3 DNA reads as TGTGCCAGCAGGGGGACAGGGGGTGTTAACTATGGCTACACCTTC.

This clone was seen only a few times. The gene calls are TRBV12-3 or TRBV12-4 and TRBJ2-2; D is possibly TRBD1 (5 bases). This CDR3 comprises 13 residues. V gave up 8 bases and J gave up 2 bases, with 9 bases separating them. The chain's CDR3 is CASADRNTGELFF. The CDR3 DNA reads TGTGCCAGCGCAGACAGAAACACCGGGGAGCTGTTTTTT.

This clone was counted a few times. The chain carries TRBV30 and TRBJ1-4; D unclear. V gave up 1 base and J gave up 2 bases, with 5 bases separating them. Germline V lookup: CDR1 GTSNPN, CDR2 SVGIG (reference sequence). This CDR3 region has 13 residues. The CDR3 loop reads CAWSESTNEKLFF. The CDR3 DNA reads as TGTGCCTGGAGTGAATCGACTAATGAAAAACTGTTTTTT.

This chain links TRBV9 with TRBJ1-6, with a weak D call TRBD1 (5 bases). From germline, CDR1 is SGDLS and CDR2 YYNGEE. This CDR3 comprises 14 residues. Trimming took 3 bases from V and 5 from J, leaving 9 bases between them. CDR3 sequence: CASSATVNNSPLHF. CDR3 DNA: TGTGCCAGCAGCGCGACAGTCAATAATTCACCCCTCCACTTT.

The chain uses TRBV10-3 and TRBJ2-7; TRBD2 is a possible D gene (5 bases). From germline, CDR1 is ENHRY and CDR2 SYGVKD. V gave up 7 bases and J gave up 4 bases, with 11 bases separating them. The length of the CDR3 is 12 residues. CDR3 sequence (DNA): TGTGCCATCACTGATCGCGGGTACGAGCAGTACTTC. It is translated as CAITDRGYEQYF.

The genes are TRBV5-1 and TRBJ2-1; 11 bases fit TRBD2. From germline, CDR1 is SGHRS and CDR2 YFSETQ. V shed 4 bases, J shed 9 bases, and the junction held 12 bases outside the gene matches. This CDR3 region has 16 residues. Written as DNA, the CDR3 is TGCGCCAGCAGCCTTATCGGGACTAGCGGTTGGGGTGAGCAGTTCTTC. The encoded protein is CASSLIGTSGWGEQFF.

CDR3 nucleotides: TGTGCCAGCAGTTACGATAGCAATCAGCCCCAGCATTTT. It translates to CASSYDSNQPQHF. This sequence joins TRBV6-5 and TRBJ1-5; no clear D gene. The V gene lost 2 bases and the J gene lost 0 bases, with 2 bases spanning the gap. Germline V gene data show CDR1 as MNHEY and CDR2 as SVGAGI. The CDR3 spans 13 residues.

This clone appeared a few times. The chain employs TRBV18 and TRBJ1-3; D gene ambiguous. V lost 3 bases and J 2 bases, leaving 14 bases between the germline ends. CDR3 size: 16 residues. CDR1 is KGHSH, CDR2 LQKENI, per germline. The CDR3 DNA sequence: TGTGCCAGCTCACCCTCTTCAGTTTCGGCTGGAAACACCATATATTTT. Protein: CASSPSSVSAGNTIYF.

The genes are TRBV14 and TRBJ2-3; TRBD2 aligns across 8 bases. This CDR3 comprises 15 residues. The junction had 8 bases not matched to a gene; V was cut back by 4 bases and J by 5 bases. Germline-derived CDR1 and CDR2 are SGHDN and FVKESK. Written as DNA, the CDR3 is TGTGCCAGCAGCCGGTATGGCGGGGGGCTAGATACGCAGTATTTT. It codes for CASSRYGGGLDTQYF.

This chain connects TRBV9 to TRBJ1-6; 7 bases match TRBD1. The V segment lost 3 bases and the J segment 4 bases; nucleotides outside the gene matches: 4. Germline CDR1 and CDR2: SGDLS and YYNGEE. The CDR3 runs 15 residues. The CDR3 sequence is CASSDQQGYNSPLHF. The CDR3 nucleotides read TGTGCCAGCAGCGACCAACAGGGGTATAATTCACCCCTCCACTTT. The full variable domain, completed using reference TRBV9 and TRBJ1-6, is DSGVTQTPKHLITATGQRVTLRCSPRSGDLSVYWYQQSLDQGLQFLIQYYNGEERAKGNILERFSAQQFPDLHSELNLSSLELGDSALYFCASSDQQGYNSPLHFGNGTRLTVT.

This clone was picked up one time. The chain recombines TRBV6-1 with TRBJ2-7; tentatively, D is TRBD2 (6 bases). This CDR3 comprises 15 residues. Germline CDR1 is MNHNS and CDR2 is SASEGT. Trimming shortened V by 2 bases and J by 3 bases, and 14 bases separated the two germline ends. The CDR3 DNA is TGTGCCAGCAGTGAAATTTCCCGGGGGTACTACGAGCAGTACTTC. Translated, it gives CASSEISRGYYEQYF.

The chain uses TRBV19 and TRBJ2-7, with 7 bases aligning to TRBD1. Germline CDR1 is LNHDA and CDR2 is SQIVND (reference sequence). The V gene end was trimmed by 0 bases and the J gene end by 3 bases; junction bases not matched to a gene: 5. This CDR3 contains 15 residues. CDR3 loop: CASSIDQGVGYEQYF. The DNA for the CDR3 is TGTGCCAGTAGTATAGACCAGGGGGTTGGCTACGAGCAGTACTTC.

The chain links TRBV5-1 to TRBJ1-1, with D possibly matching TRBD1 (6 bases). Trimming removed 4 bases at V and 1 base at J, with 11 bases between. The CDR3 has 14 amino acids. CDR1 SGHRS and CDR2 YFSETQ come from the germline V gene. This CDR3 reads CASSGGGANTEAFF. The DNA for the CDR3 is TGCGCCAGCAGCGGGGGGGGCGCGAACACTGAAGCTTTCTTT.

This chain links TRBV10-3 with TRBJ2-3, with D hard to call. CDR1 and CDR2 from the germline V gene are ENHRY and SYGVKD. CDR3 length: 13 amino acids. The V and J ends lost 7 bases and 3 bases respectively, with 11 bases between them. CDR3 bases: TGTGCCATCAATAACCCCCCAACAGATACGCAGTATTTT. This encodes CAINNPPTDTQYF.

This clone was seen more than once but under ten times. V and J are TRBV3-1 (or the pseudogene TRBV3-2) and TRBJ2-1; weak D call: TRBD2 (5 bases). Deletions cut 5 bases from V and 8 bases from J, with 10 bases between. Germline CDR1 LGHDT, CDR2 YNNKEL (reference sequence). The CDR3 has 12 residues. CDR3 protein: CASSSIGDEQFF. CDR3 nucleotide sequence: TGTGCCAGCAGCTCAATCGGGGATGAGCAGTTCTTC.

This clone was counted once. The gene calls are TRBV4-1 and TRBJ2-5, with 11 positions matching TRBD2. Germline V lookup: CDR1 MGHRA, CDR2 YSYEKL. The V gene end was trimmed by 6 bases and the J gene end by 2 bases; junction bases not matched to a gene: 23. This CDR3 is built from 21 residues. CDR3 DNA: TGCGCCAGCAGTACCATATCCCGGCCCAGTCTAGCGGGGGGACCACAAGAGACCCAGTACTTC. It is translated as CASSTISRPSLAGGPQETQYF.

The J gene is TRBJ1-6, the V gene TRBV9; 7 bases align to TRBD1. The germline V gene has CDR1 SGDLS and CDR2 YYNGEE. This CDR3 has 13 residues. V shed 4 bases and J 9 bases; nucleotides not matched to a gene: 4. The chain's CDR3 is CASSPGGSSPLHF. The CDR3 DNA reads TGTGCCAGCAGCCCAGGGGGGAGTTCACCCCTCCACTTT.